Detailed here is one TCR beta chain. The data originate from a study of control samples from healthy donors and cancer patients. This CDR3 spans 15 amino acids. CDR1 and CDR2 (germline): KGHDR, SFDVKD. Trimming cost V 3 bases and J 5 bases, with 15 bases left between them. The assay was immunoSEQ multiplex PCR, and TCRdb's table has in-frame clones only and misses some. The table includes 200,000 or so clones, about 95% detected once. Sample: blood. The receptor comes from a middle-aged man in good health. This rearrangement joins TRBV24-1 to TRBJ2-5; D may be TRBD1 or TRBD2 (6 bases each). CDR3 DNA: TGTGCCACCAGTGATACCCGCGGAGGGGGGGAGACCCAGTACTTC. Translated: CATSDTRGGGETQYF.